The clone carrying this TCR beta chain turned up a few times. Its target is not known. The study ran its PCR with 60 Vbeta and 13 Jbeta primers. The table came from immunoSEQ multiplex PCR; TCRdb's copy has only in-frame clones and leaves some out. Among around 110,000 clones listed, 8% to 10% were seen once. This entry is derived from a study of cytomegalovirus exposure and HLA in healthy donors. The study, taken as a whole, reports: Most CMV-associated TCR beta chains were later found to appear HLA-restricted. Sequencing depth across donors, presence/absence analyses assumed, was roughly uniform.

With 6 bases clipped from V and 5 bases from J, the junction kept 10 bases outside the gene matches. CDR3 length equals 17 residues. Germline CDR1 reads SNHLY; CDR2 reads FYNNEI. The clonotype originates from a man aged 25 to 40 in good health and CMV-seronegative. Sequencing was carried out using PBMCs. This rearrangement joins TRBV2 to TRBJ2-1; 13 nucleotides match TRBD2. The CDR3 protein is CASRATGTSGKHNEQFF. CDR3 nucleotides: TGTGCCAGCAGGGCTACCGGGACTAGCGGGAAACACAATGAGCAGTTCTTC.